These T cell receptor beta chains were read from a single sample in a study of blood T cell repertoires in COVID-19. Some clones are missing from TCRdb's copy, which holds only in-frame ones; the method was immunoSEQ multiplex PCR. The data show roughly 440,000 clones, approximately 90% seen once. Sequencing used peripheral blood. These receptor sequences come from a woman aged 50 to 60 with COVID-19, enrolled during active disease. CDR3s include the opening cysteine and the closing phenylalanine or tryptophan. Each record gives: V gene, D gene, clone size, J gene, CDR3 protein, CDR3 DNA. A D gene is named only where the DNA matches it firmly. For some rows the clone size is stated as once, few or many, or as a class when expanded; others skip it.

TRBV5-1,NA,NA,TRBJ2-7,CASSTGLGYEQYF,TGCGCCAGTAGCACAGGGCTGGGCTACGAGCAGTACTTC
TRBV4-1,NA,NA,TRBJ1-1,CASSQGLGRTEAFF,TGCGCCAGCAGCCAAGGCCTGGGGAGGACTGAAGCTTTCTTT
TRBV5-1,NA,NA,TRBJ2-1,CASSLLGTPQGSEQFF,TGCGCCAGCAGCTTGCTTGGAACTCCCCAGGGTAGTGAGCAGTTCTTC
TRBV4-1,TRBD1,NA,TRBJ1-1,CASSRGQGSMNTEAFF,TGCGCCAGCAGTCGTGGACAGGGGTCCATGAACACTGAAGCTTTCTTT
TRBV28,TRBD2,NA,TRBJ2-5,CASSLGKGGGGETQYF,TGTGCCAGCAGTTTAGGAAAAGGCGGGGGGGGAGAGACCCAGTACTTC
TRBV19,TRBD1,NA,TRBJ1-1,CASSGPGTGFDTEAFF,TGTGCCAGTAGTGGACCGGGGACAGGGTTTGACACTGAAGCTTTCTTT
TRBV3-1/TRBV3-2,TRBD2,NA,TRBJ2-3,CASSLTGGSIDTQYF,TGTGCCAGCAGCCTGACGGGGGGGAGTATCGATACGCAGTATTTT
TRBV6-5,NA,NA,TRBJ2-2,CASSYPGTGELFF,TGTGCCAGCAGTTATCCGGGCACCGGGGAGCTGTTTTTT
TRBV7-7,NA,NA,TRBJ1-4,CASSPGINEKLFF,TGTGCCAGCAGCCCCGGGATTAATGAAAAACTGTTTTTT
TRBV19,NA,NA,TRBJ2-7,CASSITGFSYEQYF,TGTGCCAGTAGTATAACAGGTTTTTCCTACGAGCAGTACTTC
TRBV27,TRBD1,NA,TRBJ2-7,CASSLRDRLPYEQYF,TGTGCCAGCAGTTTAAGGGACAGACTACCCTACGAGCAGTACTTC
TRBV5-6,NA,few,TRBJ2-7,CASSLSSEQYF,TGTGCCAGCAGCTTATCGTCCGAGCAGTACTTC
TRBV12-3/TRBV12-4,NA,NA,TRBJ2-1,CASSFKATGEQFF,TGTGCCAGCAGTTTTAAGGCCACAGGAGAGCAGTTCTTC
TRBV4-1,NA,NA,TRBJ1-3,CASSQTQTATRSGNTIYF,TGCGCCAGCAGCCAGACCCAGACAGCTACCCGCTCTGGAAACACCATATATTTT
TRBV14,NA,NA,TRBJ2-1,CASSQVFGGGEQFF,TGTGCCAGCAGCCAAGTATTTGGAGGAGGTGAGCAGTTCTTC
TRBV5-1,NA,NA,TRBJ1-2,CASSSDSYGYTF,TGCGCCAGCAGCTCCGACAGCTATGGCTACACCTTC